In its sample, the clone carrying this T cell receptor beta chain was seen once. These data come from a study of cytomegalovirus exposure and HLA in healthy donors. The CDR3 runs to 17 residues. Germline V gene sequence: CDR1 MGHRA, CDR2 YSYEKL. J gave up 2 bases and V 0 bases, and 6 bases lay outside the gene matches. The PCR ran on 60 Vbeta and 13 Jbeta primers. Sequencing used immunoSEQ multiplex PCR; TCRdb keeps in-frame clones, though not all of them. The profile shows over 75,000 clones, less than 75% of them singletons. Sequenced: PBMCs. The V gene is TRBV4-1, the J gene TRBJ2-2; 7 nucleotides align to TRBD1. The receptor was derived from a man under 40 in good health and CMV-seronegative. This CDR3 is CASSQDSAGGNTGELFF. Here the CDR3 DNA reads TGCGCCAGCAGCCAAGATTCGGCAGGGGGAAACACCGGGGAGCTGTTTTTT.